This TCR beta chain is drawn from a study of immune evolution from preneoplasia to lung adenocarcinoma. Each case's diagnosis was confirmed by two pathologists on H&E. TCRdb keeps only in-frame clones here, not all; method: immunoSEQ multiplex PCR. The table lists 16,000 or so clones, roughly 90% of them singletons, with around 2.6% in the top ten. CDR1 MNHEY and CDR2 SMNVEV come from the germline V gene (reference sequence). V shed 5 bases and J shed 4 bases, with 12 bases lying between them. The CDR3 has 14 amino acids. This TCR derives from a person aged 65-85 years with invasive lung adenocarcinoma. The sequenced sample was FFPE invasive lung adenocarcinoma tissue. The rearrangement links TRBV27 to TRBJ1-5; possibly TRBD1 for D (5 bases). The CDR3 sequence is CASSKRGGNQPQHF. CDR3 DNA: TGTGCCAGCAGTAAAAGGGGAGGAAATCAGCCCCAGCATTTT.